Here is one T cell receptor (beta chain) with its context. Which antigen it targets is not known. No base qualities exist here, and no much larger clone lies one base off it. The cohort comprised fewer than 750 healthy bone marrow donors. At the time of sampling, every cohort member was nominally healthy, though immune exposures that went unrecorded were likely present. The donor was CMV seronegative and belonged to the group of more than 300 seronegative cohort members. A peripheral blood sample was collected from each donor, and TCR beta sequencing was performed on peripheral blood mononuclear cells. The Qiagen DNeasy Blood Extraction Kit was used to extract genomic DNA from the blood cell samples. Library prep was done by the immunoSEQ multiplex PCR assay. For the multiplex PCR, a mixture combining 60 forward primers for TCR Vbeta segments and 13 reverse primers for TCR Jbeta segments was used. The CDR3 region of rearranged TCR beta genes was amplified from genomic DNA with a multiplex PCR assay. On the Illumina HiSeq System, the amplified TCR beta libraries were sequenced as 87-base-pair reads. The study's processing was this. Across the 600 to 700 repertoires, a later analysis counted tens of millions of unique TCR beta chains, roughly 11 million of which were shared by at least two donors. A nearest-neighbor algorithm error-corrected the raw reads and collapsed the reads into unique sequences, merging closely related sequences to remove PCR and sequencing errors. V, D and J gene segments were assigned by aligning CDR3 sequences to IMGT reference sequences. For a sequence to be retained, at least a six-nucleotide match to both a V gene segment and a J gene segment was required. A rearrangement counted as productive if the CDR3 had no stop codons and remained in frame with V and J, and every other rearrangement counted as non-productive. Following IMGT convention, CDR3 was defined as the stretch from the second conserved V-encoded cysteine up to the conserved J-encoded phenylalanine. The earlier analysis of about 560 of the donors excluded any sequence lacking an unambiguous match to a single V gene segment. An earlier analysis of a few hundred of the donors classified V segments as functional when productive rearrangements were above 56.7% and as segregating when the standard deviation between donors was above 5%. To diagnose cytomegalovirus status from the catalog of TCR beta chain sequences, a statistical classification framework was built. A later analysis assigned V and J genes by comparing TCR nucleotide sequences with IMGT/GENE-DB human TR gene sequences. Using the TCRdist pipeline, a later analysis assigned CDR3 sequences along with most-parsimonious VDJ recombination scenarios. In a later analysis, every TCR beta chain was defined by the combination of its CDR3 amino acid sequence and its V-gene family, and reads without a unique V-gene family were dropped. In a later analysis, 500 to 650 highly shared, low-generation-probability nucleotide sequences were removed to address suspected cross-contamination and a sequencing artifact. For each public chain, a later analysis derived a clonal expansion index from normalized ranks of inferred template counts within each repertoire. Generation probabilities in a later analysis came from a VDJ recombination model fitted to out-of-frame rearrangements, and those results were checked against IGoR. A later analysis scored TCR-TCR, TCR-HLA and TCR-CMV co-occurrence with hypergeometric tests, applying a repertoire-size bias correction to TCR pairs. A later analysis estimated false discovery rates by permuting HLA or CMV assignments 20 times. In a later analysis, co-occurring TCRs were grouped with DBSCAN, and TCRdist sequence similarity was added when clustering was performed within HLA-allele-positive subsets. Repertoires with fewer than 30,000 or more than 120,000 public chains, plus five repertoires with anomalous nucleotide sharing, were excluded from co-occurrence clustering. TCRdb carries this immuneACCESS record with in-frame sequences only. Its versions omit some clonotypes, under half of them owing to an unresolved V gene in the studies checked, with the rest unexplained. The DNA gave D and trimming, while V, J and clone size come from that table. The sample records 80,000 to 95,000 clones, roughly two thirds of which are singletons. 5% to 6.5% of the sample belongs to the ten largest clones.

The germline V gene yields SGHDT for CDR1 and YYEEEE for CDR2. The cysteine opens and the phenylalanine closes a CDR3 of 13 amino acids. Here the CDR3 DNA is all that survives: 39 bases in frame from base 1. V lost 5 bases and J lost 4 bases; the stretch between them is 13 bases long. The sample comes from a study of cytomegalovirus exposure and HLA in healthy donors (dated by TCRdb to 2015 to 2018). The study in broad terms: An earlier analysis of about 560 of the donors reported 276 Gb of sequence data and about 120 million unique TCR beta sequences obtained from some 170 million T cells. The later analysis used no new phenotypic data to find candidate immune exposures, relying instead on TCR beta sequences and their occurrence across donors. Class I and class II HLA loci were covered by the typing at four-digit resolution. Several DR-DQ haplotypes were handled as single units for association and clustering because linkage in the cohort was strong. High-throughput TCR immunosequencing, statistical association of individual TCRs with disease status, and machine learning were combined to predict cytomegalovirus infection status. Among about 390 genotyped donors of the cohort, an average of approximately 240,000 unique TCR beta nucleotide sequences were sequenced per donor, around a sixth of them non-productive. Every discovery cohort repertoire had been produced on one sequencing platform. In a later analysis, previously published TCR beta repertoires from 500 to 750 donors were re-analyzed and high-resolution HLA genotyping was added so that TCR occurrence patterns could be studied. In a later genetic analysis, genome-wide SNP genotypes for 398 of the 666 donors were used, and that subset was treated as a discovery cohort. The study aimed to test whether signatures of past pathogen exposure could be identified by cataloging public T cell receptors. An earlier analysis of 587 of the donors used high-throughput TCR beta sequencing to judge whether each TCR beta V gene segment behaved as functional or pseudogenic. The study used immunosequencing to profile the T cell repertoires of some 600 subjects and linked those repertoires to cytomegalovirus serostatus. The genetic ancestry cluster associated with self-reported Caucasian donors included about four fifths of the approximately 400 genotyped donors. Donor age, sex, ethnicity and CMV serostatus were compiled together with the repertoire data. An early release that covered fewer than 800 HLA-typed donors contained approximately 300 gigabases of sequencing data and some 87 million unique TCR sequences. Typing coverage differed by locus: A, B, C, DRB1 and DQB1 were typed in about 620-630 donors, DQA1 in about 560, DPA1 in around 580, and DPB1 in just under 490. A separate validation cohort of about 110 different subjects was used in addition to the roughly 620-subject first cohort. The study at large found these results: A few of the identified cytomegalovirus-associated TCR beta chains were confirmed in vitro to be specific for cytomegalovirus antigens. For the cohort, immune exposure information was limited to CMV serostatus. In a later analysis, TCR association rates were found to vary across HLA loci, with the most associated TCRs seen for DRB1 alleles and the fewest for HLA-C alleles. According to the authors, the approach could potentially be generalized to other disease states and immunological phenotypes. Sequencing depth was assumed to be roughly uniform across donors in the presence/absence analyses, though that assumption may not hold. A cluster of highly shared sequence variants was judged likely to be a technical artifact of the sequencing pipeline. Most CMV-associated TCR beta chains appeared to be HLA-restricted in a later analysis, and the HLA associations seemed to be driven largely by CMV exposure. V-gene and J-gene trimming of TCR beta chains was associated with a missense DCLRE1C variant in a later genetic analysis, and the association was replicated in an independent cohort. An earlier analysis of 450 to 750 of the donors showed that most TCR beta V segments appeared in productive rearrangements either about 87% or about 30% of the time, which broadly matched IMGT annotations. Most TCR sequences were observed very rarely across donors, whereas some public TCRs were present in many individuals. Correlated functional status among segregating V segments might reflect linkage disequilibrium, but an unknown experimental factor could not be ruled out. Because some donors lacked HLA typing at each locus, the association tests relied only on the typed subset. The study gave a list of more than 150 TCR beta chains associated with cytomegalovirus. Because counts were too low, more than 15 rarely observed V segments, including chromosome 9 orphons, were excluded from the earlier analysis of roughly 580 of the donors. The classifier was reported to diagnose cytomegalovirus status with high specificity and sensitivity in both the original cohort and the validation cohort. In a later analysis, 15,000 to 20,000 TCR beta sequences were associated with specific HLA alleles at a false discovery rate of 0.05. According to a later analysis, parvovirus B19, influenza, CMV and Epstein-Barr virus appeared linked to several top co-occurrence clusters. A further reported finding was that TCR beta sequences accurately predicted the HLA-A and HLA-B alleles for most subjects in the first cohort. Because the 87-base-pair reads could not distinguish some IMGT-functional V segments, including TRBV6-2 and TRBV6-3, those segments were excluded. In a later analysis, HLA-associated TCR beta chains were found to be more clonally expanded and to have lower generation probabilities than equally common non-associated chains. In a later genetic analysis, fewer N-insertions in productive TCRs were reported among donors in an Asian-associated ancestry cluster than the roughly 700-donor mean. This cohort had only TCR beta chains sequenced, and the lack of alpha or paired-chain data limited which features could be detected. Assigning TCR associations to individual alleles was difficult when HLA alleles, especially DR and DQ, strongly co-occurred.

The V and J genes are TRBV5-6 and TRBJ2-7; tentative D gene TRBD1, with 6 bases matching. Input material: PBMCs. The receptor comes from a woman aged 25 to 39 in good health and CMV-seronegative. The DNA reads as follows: TGTGCCAGCAGTCCGGGACATCCTTACGAGCAGTACTTC. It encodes CASSPGHPYEQYF.